The 21 T cell receptor beta chains reported below all come from one sample, sequenced in a study of OX40 agonist ivuxolimab in advanced cancers. Here immunoSEQ multiplex PCR was the method, and the copy in TCRdb shows in-frame clones only, minus some. The sample holds about 40,000 clones, more than 70% seen once. Specimen: CD4+ or CD8+ T cells sorted from blood, collected in a trial of the OX40 agonist ivuxolimab. These TCRs come from an adult with an advanced solid tumor such as melanoma, head and neck, liver or kidney cancer.

The chain combines TRBV9 with TRBJ1-4, with a possible D match to TRBD1 (5 bases). Between the trimmed V and J ends, which lost 0 bases and 7 bases, there was a span of 13 bases. The length of the CDR3 is 15 residues. CDR1 is SGDLS and CDR2 is YYNGEE in the germline V gene. The CDR3: CASSVALGPGEKLFF. CDR3 sequence (DNA): TGTGCCAGCAGCGTAGCTTTGGGGCCAGGTGAAAAACTGTTTTTT.

CDR3 in DNA: TGTGCCAGCAGCCCCGGACAGGAATTCTCCTACGAGCAGTACTTC. Protein sequence: CASSPGQEFSYEQYF. V usage is TRBV5-5 and J usage is TRBJ2-7; 7 nucleotides match TRBD1. The CDR3 spans 15 residues. V trimming: 4 bases; J trimming: 0 bases; junction bases outside the gene matches: 7. Germline V gene data show CDR1 as SGHKS and CDR2 as YYEKEE (reference sequence). Combining the CDR3 with reference TRBV5-5 and TRBJ2-7 gives the whole variable domain DAGVTQSPTHLIKTRGQQVTLRCSPISGHKSVSWYQQVLGQGPQFIFQYYEKEERGRGNFPDRFSARQFPNYSSELNVNALLLGDSALYLCASSPGQEFSYEQYFGPGTRLTVT.

This chain uses TRBV7-9 with TRBJ1-2; D unclear. This CDR3 has 14 amino acids. V lost 2 bases to trimming and J lost 2 bases, with 9 bases between them. The germline V gene has CDR1 SEHNR and CDR2 FQNEAQ (reference sequence). The CDR3 region is CASSLNSPNYGYTF. CDR3 in DNA: TGTGCCAGCAGCTTAAACAGCCCAAACTATGGCTACACCTTC.

This clone was seen only once. The CDR3 region is CASSPRGEGYTF. The CDR3 region has the DNA TGTGCCAGCAGCCCCAGAGGGGAGGGCTACACCTTC. The rearrangement links TRBV27 to TRBJ1-2, with a weak D call TRBD1 (5 bases). Germline V gene lookup returns CDR1 MNHEY and CDR2 SMNVEV (reference sequence). Between the trimmed V and J ends, which lost 6 bases and 8 bases, there was a span of 13 bases. The CDR3 consists of 12 residues.

The genes are TRBV9 and TRBJ1-2; D is perhaps TRBD1 (5 bases). V was clipped by 0 bases and J by 4 bases, with 10 bases between them. CDR1 is SGDLS, CDR2 YYNGEE, per germline. This CDR3 is 14 amino acids long. The CDR3 loop is CASSVGGSLYGYTF. The CDR3 DNA is TGTGCCAGCAGCGTAGGGGGCAGCCTCTATGGCTACACCTTC.

The chain uses TRBV4-3 and TRBJ1-1; TRBD1 matches 9 bases. Germline V gene sequence: CDR1 LGHNA, CDR2 YSLEER. CDR3 length equals 15 residues. V gave up 0 bases and J gave up 4 bases; unmatched junction bases: 3. The CDR3 sequence: CASSQDTGGGTEAFF. The CDR3 bases are TGCGCCAGCAGCCAAGATACAGGGGGCGGCACTGAAGCTTTCTTT.

The chain combines TRBV6-1 with TRBJ2-5, with D possibly matching TRBD1 (6 bases). CDR1 and CDR2 (germline): MNHNS, SASEGT. Trimming took 6 bases from V and 4 from J, leaving 15 bases between them. The CDR3 covers 14 residues. This CDR3 is CASRKDSLAETQYF. CDR3 DNA sequence: TGTGCCAGCAGAAAGGACAGTTTGGCAGAGACCCAGTACTTC.

The chain employs TRBV2 and TRBJ2-7; no definite D call. The germline V and J ends were trimmed by 0 bases and 4 bases, with 7 bases remaining between them. CDR3 length equals 13 residues. The V gene's germline CDR1 is SNHLY and CDR2 FYNNEI. This chain's CDR3 is CASSEAASYEQYV. The CDR3 nucleotides are TGTGCCAGCAGTGAAGCGGCGAGTTACGAGCAGTACGTC.

The chain uses TRBV27 and TRBJ1-1; D is uncertain. V shed 4 bases and J shed 2 bases, with 11 bases lying between them. CDR3 length equals 14 residues. In germline, CDR1 is MNHEY, CDR2 SMNVEV (reference sequence). The CDR3 DNA reads TGTGCCAGCAGTTCGTATACTCTTAACACTGAAGCTTTCTTT. Translating it yields CASSSYTLNTEAFF.

V and J are TRBV9 and TRBJ1-2; 7 bases map to TRBD1. CDR3 length: 14 residues. Losses at the gene ends were 3 bases for V and 4 bases for J; bases not matched to a gene: 6. Germline CDR1 is SGDLS and CDR2 is YYNGEE. The CDR3 nucleotides are TGTGCCAGCAGCGCGACAGGGTCCCTCTATGGCTACACCTTC. It encodes CASSATGSLYGYTF. Looking up the rest from reference TRBV9 and TRBJ1-2 gives the full variable domain: DSGVTQTPKHLITATGQRVTLRCSPRSGDLSVYWYQQSLDQGLQFLIQYYNGEERAKGNILERFSAQQFPDLHSELNLSSLELGDSALYFCASSATGSLYGYTFGSGTRLTVV.

V and J are TRBV4-1 and TRBJ1-6; maybe TRBD1 (6 bases). Germline CDR1 is MGHRA and CDR2 is YSYEKL. The CDR3 length is 15 residues. V lost 1 base to trimming and J lost 7 bases, with 11 bases between them. In DNA form, the CDR3 reads TGCGCCAGCAGCCAAGCTCAGGGGACCAATTCACCCCTCCACTTT. Translating it yields CASSQAQGTNSPLHF.

The CDR3 loop is CASSSPPGSYTF. CDR3 sequence (DNA): TGTGCCAGCAGCTCCCCCCCGGGTAGCTACACCTTC. The V gene is TRBV7-2, the J gene TRBJ1-2, with unresolved D. CDR1 is SGHTA and CDR2 is FQGNSA in the germline V gene. The V gene lost 4 bases and the J gene lost 9 bases, with 12 bases spanning the gap. The CDR3 spans 12 residues.

In its sample, this clone ranks as medium-sized. The chain employs TRBV19 and TRBJ1-6, with D hard to call. The germline V gene encodes CDR1 LNHDA and CDR2 SQIVND (reference sequence). The CDR3 runs 16 residues. Trimming removed 0 bases from V and 11 bases from J, with 17 bases in between. The DNA of the CDR3 is TGTGCCAGTAGTATAGACTATACGGGGTTTCTAGCACCCCTCCACTTT. Amino acid sequence: CASSIDYTGFLAPLHF.

This CDR3 is CASSVLPGTQETQYF. Written as DNA, the CDR3 is TGTGCCAGCAGCGTACTCCCCGGAACCCAAGAGACCCAGTACTTC. The chain uses TRBV9 and TRBJ2-5, with D hard to call. This CDR3 is 15 amino acids long. V gave up 1 base and J gave up 1 base, with 11 bases separating them. Germline CDR1 SGDLS, CDR2 YYNGEE.

The gene calls are TRBV7-9 and TRBJ2-1; no clear D gene. The CDR3 extends over 11 amino acids. Germline V gene lookup returns CDR1 SEHNR and CDR2 FQNEAQ (reference sequence). The germline V and J ends were trimmed by 5 bases and 9 bases, with 8 bases remaining between them. CDR3 bases: TGTGCCAGCAGCCGCCAGAGTGAGCAGTTCTTC. Its translation: CASSRQSEQFF.

The rearrangement uses TRBV5-1 and TRBJ1-4; D uncertain. CDR1 and CDR2 (germline): SGHRS, YFSETQ. With 7 bases removed from V and 4 bases from J, the gap between germline ends came to 11 bases. This CDR3 is 13 amino acids long. CDR3 sequence reads: CASSGRSNEKLFF. The CDR3 nucleotides read TGCGCCAGCTCCGGTCGGAGTAATGAAAAACTGTTTTTT. Filled out from reference TRBV5-1 and TRBJ1-4, the complete variable domain reads KAGVTQTPRYLIKTRGQQVTLSCSPISGHRSVSWYQQTPGQGLQFLFEYFSETQRNKGNFPGRFSGRQFSNSRSEMNVSTLELGDSALYLCASSGRSNEKLFFGSGTQLSVL.

V and J are TRBV5-1 and TRBJ1-4; D not resolved. The germline V gene has CDR1 SGHRS and CDR2 YFSETQ. The ends were cut back, 3 bases at V and 4 bases at J, with 16 bases in the middle. The CDR3 is made up of 16 amino acids. CDR3 sequence (DNA): TGCGCCAGCAGCTCTCCCTCAACGGGTAATAATGAAAAACTGTTTTTT. Translating it yields CASSSPSTGNNEKLFF.

The chain recombines TRBV6-6 with TRBJ2-1; 7 nucleotides align to TRBD2. Germline V CDR1 and CDR2: MNHNY, SVGAGI (reference sequence). V lost 5 bases, J lost 8 bases, and 3 bases stayed unmatched. The CDR3 contains 12 residues. The DNA for the CDR3 is TGTGCCAGCAGTCTAGCGGTGGATGAGCAGTTCTTC. Amino acids: CASSLAVDEQFF.

The chain is built from TRBV27 and TRBJ1-2; 11 nucleotides agree with TRBD1. V was clipped by 5 bases and J by 7 bases; unmatched bases: 9. The CDR3 length is 15 residues. Germline V gene lookup returns CDR1 MNHEY and CDR2 SMNVEV (reference sequence). For the CDR3, the DNA is TGTGCCAGCAGTCCACCGGGACAGGGGGAATTTGGCTACACCTTC. Residues: CASSPPGQGEFGYTF.

The chain uses TRBV28 and TRBJ1-6, with no clear D. Germline loops: CDR1 MDHEN, CDR2 SYDVKM. The V end lost 9 bases, the J end lost 2 bases, and 8 bases lay between the germline ends. The CDR3 has 13 residues. The CDR3 here is CASRPAYNSPLHF. The CDR3 DNA follows: TGTGCCAGTAGACCGGCCTATAATTCACCCCTCCACTTT.

The chain has TRBV4-3 and TRBJ2-1; TRBD2 agrees at 10 bases. In germline, CDR1 is LGHNA, CDR2 YSLEER. The CDR3 is 18 amino acids. V lost 0 bases to trimming and J lost 10 bases; unmatched junction nucleotides: 15. CDR3 coding DNA: TGCGCCAGCAGCCAAGATACCCCACTAGCGGGGCCCCCCAGGGAGCAGTTCTTC. Residues: CASSQDTPLAGPPREQFF.